This T cell receptor beta chain derives from a study of blood T cell repertoires in COVID-19. Profiled with immunoSEQ multiplex PCR; TCRdb holds only in-frame clones, not every one. Here the sample spans roughly 230,000 clones, approximately 84% being singletons. V gave up 4 bases and J gave up 7 bases, with 8 bases separating them. This CDR3 has 13 residues. The germline V gene encodes CDR1 KGHSH and CDR2 LQKENI. The sequenced sample was peripheral blood. This rearrangement joins TRBV18 to TRBJ1-6, with D unresolved. The origin of this receptor is a man in his forties or fifties with acute or convalescent COVID-19. The CDR3 region has the DNA TGTGCCAGCTCACGGTCTGGCAATTCACCCCTCCACTTT. Translating gives CASSRSGNSPLHF.